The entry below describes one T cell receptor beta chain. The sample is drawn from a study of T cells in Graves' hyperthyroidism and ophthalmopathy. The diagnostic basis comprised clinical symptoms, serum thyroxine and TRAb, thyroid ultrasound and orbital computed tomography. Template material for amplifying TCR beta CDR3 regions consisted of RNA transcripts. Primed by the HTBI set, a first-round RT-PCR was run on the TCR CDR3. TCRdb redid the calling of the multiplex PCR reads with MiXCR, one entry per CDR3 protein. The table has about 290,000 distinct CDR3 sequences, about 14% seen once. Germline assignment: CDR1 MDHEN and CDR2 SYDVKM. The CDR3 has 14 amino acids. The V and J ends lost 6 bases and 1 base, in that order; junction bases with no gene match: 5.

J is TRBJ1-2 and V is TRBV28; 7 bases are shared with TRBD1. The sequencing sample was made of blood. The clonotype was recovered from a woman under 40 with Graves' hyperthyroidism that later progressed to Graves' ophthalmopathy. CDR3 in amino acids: CASRTGTVNYGYTF. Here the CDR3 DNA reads TGTGCCAGCAGAACGGGGACAGTTAACTATGGCTACACCTTC.